These 24 T cell receptor beta chains were all obtained from the same sample, sequenced in a study of regulatory T cells in long-lasting Graves disease. In building TCR beta libraries, iRepertoire HTBI primers were used together with Arm-PCR of CDR3 regions. TCRdb called the multiplex PCR reads again in MiXCR, with one record for every CDR3 protein. The sample holds over 650,000 distinct CDR3 sequences; 30% are singletons and the top ten take around 40%. Documented time point: persistent/refractory GD, antithyroid drugs over 5 years with positive TRAb. PBMC-derived RNA was used for the TCR library. Sequenced material: peripheral blood mononuclear cells (PBMCs), taken when the disease was refractory, from a patient treated with antithyroid drugs. Every receptor here comes from a female donor with Graves disease.

V is TRBV20-1 and J is TRBJ1-6; no clear D gene. The CDR3 spans 19 residues. CDR1 is DFQATT and CDR2 is SNEGSKA in the germline V gene (reference sequence). V shed 1 base and J shed 0 bases, with 19 bases lying between them. CDR3 loop: CSARGGGFPGSSYNSPLHF. The CDR3 DNA reads as TGCAGTGCTAGAGGGGGAGGGTTCCCCGGGAGCTCCTATAATTCACCCCTCCACTTT.

The chain recombines TRBV11-2 with TRBJ1-4; D uncertain. The CDR3 consists of 15 residues. Trimming removed 4 bases at V and 5 bases at J, with 14 bases between. Germline V gene sequence: CDR1 SGHAT, CDR2 FQNNGV. The CDR3 protein is CASSSDPGLNEKLFF. The CDR3 DNA sequence: TGTGCCAGCAGCTCAGACCCGGGTTTGAATGAAAAACTGTTTTTT.

The V and J genes are TRBV19 and TRBJ1-1; D gene unclear. Trimming stripped 0 bases from V and 4 bases from J, with 9 bases between. This CDR3 region has 14 residues. Germline-derived CDR1 and CDR2 are LNHDA and SQIVND (reference sequence). CDR3 nucleotides: TGTGCCAGTAGTATAGATTGGGCGGGCACTGAAGCTTTCTTT. Protein: CASSIDWAGTEAFF.

This sequence joins TRBV19 and TRBJ1-2; possibly TRBD1 for D (5 bases). The germline CDR1 and CDR2 sequences are LNHDA and SQIVND (reference sequence). The CDR3 sequence is 17 residues long. V dropped 0 bases and J dropped 7 bases, with 21 bases sitting between them. CDR3 region: CASSIDRGPVRASGYTF. In DNA form, the CDR3 reads TGTGCCAGTAGTATAGATCGGGGCCCGGTTCGGGCCAGTGGCTACACCTTC.

This clonotype has only one observation. Relative to the germline gene, one junction end is altered; a read error may explain this. The chain combines TRBV6-1 with TRBJ1-2; the D gene is possibly TRBD1 (6 bases). The germline gives CDR1 MNHNS, CDR2 SASEGT. The CDR3 length is 15 residues. CDR3 coding DNA: TGTGCCAGCAGTGAAACCTACAGGGCCCAAGATGGCCACACCTTC. Protein product: CASSETYRAQDGHTF.

The gene calls are TRBV7-9 and TRBJ1-2; D not certain. This CDR3 has 12 amino acids. Germline V CDR1 and CDR2: SEHNR, FQNEAQ (reference sequence). V lost 8 bases, J lost 4 bases, and 11 bases lay in between. Here the CDR3 reads CASGQDPYGYTF. CDR3 nucleotides: TGTGCCAGCGGTCAGGACCCCTATGGCTACACCTTC. Full variable domain (rest looked up from reference TRBV7-9 and TRBJ1-2): DTGVSQNPRHKITKRGQNVTFRCDPISEHNRLYWYRQTLGQGPEFLTYFQNEAQLEKSRLLSDRFSAERPKGSFSTLEIQRTEQGDSAMYLCASGQDPYGYTFGSGTRLTVV.

This clonotype was observed many times. The gene calls are TRBV12-3 or TRBV12-4 and TRBJ1-1, with 8 bases fitting TRBD1. After removal of 6 bases from V and 4 bases from J, the junction contained 13 bases not matched to a gene. The CDR3 spans 16 residues. The CDR3 coding sequence is TGTGCCAGCAGCTCAGGGGGCGCGTTTGTTGCCACTGAAGCTTTCTTT. Encoded protein: CASSSGGAFVATEAFF.

J is TRBJ1-4 and V is TRBV2; D uncertain. This CDR3 has 16 residues. The ends were cut back, 6 bases at V and 0 bases at J, with 14 bases in the middle. Germline lookup yields CDR1 SNHLY and CDR2 FYNNEI. The CDR3: CASSLGSSATNEKLFF. CDR3 DNA sequence: TGTGCCAGCAGCCTGGGGAGTTCGGCAACTAATGAAAAACTGTTTTTT.

To note about this clonotype: This may be a read error: a much more frequent sequence differs by one nucleotide. The rearrangement joins TRBV6-1 to TRBJ1-5; 8 bases are a match to TRBD1. Germline CDR1 MNHNS, CDR2 SASEGT. This CDR3 has 16 residues. J gave up 5 bases and V 10 bases, and 16 bases lay outside the gene matches. The CDR3 sequence: CATLRSGTGGDQPQHF. CDR3 sequence (DNA): TGTGCCACCCTCCGATCCGGGACAGGCGGTGATCAGCCCCAGCATTTT.

The chain recombines TRBV10-3 with TRBJ2-3, with TRBD2 matching 8 bases. The CDR3 sequence is 14 residues long. CDR1 and CDR2 (germline): ENHRY, SYGVKD. The trim removed 6 bases at V and 0 bases at J, leaving 2 bases unmatched. CDR3 bases: TGTGCCATCAGGGCTAGCGGGAGCACAGATACGCAGTATTTT. This sequence encodes CAIRASGSTDTQYF.

As to this clonotype: A much larger clone lies a single base off, so this may be a read error. This chain links TRBV12-3 or TRBV12-4 with TRBJ2-7; D is possibly TRBD1 (6 bases). The CDR3 runs to 14 residues. Trimming left V 4 bases short and J 3 bases short, with 13 bases between. The chain's CDR3 is CASSSDRRHYEQYF. The CDR3 DNA follows: TGTGCCAGCAGTTCCGACAGGAGGCACTACGAGCAGTACTTC.

In this sample, this clonotype turned up once. This chain uses TRBV20-1 with TRBJ1-2; D call uncertain. The CDR3 spans 12 residues. The germline V gene encodes CDR1 DFQATT and CDR2 SNEGSKA (reference sequence). Trimming took 4 bases from V and 1 from J, leaving 7 bases between them. The CDR3 sequence: CSATRGNYGYTF. The CDR3 bases are TGCAGTGCTACTCGGGGTAACTATGGCTACACCTTC.

The rearrangement joins TRBV20-1 to TRBJ1-6; unclear D gene. The V end lost 8 bases, the J end lost 7 bases, and 18 bases lay between the germline ends. This CDR3 contains 14 residues. Germline V lookup: CDR1 DFQATT, CDR2 SNEGSKA (reference sequence). The CDR3 protein is CSPTVRRTNSPLHF. The CDR3 DNA sequence: TGCAGTCCAACCGTGCGAAGGACGAATTCACCCCTCCACTTT.

In its sample, this clonotype was seen a few times. This chain connects TRBV7-3 to TRBJ1-1; 9 positions match TRBD1. Germline V gene sequence: CDR1 SGHTA, CDR2 FQGTGA. V lost 5 bases to trimming and J lost 3 bases; unmatched junction nucleotides: 13. This CDR3 contains 17 residues. CDR3 region: CASSLYLQGAADTEAFF. CDR3 coding DNA: TGTGCCAGCAGCCTTTACCTACAGGGGGCAGCGGACACTGAAGCTTTCTTT.

This clonotype has more than one count but fewer than ten. The CDR3 protein is CASSLEYRTEAFF. The CDR3 bases are TGTGCCAGCAGCTTAGAATACAGAACTGAAGCTTTCTTT. The chain couples TRBV7-2 to TRBJ1-1; D is unresolved. The CDR3 totals 13 residues. V was clipped by 1 base and J by 5 bases, with 8 bases between them. Germline assignment: CDR1 SGHTA and CDR2 FQGNSA.

V usage is TRBV3-1 and J usage is TRBJ1-2; TRBD1 might be the D (5 bases). V dropped 10 bases and J dropped 5 bases, with 11 bases sitting between them. Germline V gene data show CDR1 as LGHDT and CDR2 as YNNKEL (reference sequence). CDR3 size: 11 residues. The CDR3 region is CATDSEYGYTF. DNA of the CDR3: TGTGCCACTGACAGCGAGTATGGCTACACCTTC.

A note on this clonotype: A much bigger clone sits one base away, suggesting this may be a read error. The V call is TRBV12-3 or TRBV12-4, the J call TRBJ1-1; weak D call: TRBD1 (6 bases). The CDR3 has 15 residues. CDR3 residues: CANSDSYRVNTEAFF. The CDR3 DNA follows: TGTGCCAACAGTGATTCCTACAGGGTGAACACTGAAGCTTTCTTT.

V gene TRBV5-8 combines with J gene TRBJ2-1; 10 bases fit TRBD1. Unmatched junction bases numbered 5, after V lost 9 bases and J lost 8 bases. Germline CDR1 and CDR2: SGHTS and YDEGEE. The CDR3 contains 12 residues. CDR3 nucleotide sequence: TGTGCCACCGGGACAGGGGTCGATGAGCAGTTCTTC. Amino acids: CATGTGVDEQFF.

This clonotype came up a few times. The chain uses TRBV7-2 and TRBJ1-2; D might be TRBD1 (6 bases). The germline gives CDR1 SGHTA, CDR2 FQGNSA. V was trimmed by 7 bases and J by 6 bases, leaving 15 bases between them. The CDR3 extends over 13 amino acids. The CDR3 here is CASTGDRFDGYTF. The CDR3 bases are TGTGCCAGCACCGGTGACAGGTTTGATGGCTACACCTTC. The full variable domain, rest sourced from reference TRBV7-2 and TRBJ1-2, is GAGVSQSPSNKVTEKGKDVELRCDPISGHTALYWYRQSLGQGLEFLIYFQGNSAPDKSGLPSDRFSAERTGGSVSTLTIQRTQQEDSAVYLCASTGDRFDGYTFGSGTRLTVV.

This chain joins TRBV19 and TRBJ2-5, with 7 nucleotides matching TRBD1. The CDR3 is made up of 15 amino acids. Germline V lookup: CDR1 LNHDA, CDR2 SQIVND (reference sequence). V lost 6 bases and J lost 4; bases outside the gene matches: 11. The CDR3 is CASSLFRDRGETQYF. For the CDR3, the DNA is TGTGCCAGTAGCCTCTTTAGGGACAGAGGAGAGACCCAGTACTTC.

Many counts were recorded for this clonotype. This sequence joins TRBV11-3 and TRBJ2-7, with TRBD2 as a possible D gene (5 bases). Germline values: CDR1 SGHNT, CDR2 YENEEA. This CDR3 is 14 amino acids long. V lost 1 base and J 3 bases, leaving 10 bases between the germline ends. The CDR3 loop is CASSLGNGVYEQYF. CDR3 DNA: TGTGCCAGCAGCTTAGGAAACGGGGTCTACGAGCAGTACTTC.

This clonotype was observed a few times. The V and J genes are TRBV30 and TRBJ1-2; D not resolved. Looked up from germline, CDR1 is GTSNPN and CDR2 is SVGIG (reference sequence). The CDR3 runs 15 residues. Trimming pared 3 bases from V and 1 base from J, leaving 15 bases between. As DNA, the CDR3 is TGTGCCTGGAGCCTGACTCCGGAGGGTAACTATGGCTACACCTTC. This sequence encodes CAWSLTPEGNYGYTF.

About this clonotype: The conserved final phenylalanine or tryptophan is absent from the CDR3, which likely points to a read error. The chain combines TRBV12-3 or TRBV12-4 with TRBJ1-6; 7 bases are a match to TRBD1. The CDR3 sequence is 15 residues long. The trim removed 5 bases at V and 6 bases at J, leaving 7 bases unmatched. The CDR3 loop is CASSRRQGPNSPLHL. The CDR3 region has the DNA TGTGCCAGCAGTAGGCGACAGGGTCCTAATTCACCCCTCCACCTT.

This clonotype was observed a handful of times. V and J are TRBV6-1 and TRBJ1-1; D is unresolved. V was trimmed by 5 bases and J by 1 base, leaving 8 bases between them. CDR1 and CDR2 (germline): MNHNS, SASEGT. The CDR3 is made up of 13 amino acids. The CDR3 DNA is TGTGCCAGCAGTACCAGGACGAACACTGAAGCTTTCTTT. Translating gives CASSTRTNTEAFF.